Listed below are T cell receptor beta chains from one sample, sequenced in a study of T cell responses to AZD1222 COVID-19 vaccine. Some clones are missing from TCRdb's copy, which holds only in-frame ones; the method was immunoSEQ multiplex PCR. The sample comprises some 120,000 clones, roughly nine tenths of which are singletons, and about 1.6% rests with the top ten. Source: peripheral blood, taken on day 0 of AZD1222 vaccination. Receptors were obtained from an adult in good health. CDR3s include the opening cysteine and the closing phenylalanine or tryptophan. Each record gives: D gene, V gene, J gene, clone size, CDR3 protein, CDR3 DNA. D genes are given only for firm matches. Clone size is not always given. Where it is, it says once, few, many or a class for expanded clones.

NA	TRBV11-3	TRBJ2-5	NA	CASSPGSRNQETQYF	TGTGCCAGCAGCCCTGGCTCTAGGAATCAAGAGACCCAGTACTTC
TRBD1	TRBV6-5	TRBJ2-6	NA	CASGPGQSVDLTF	TGTGCCAGCGGACCGGGACAGTCGGTGGACCTGACTTTC
TRBD1	TRBV4-1	TRBJ1-4	NA	CASSQHGTENEKLFF	TGCGCCAGCAGCCAACACGGGACAGAGAATGAAAAACTGTTTTTT
NA	TRBV5-1	TRBJ2-7	NA	CASRSGTGPYEQYF	TGCGCCAGCAGGAGCGGGACAGGACCCTACGAGCAGTACTTC
TRBD1	TRBV18	TRBJ2-1	NA	CASSRDRGWNEQFF	TGTGCCAGCTCGCGCGACAGGGGTTGGAATGAGCAGTTCTTC
NA	TRBV27	TRBJ1-5	few	CASSFRNQPQHF	TGTGCCAGCAGTTTCCGCAATCAGCCCCAGCATTTT
NA	TRBV21-1	TRBJ2-6	NA	CASSALCFGQGDFSGGANVLTF	TGTGCCAGCAGCGCTTTGTGCTTTGGTCAGGGGGACTTCTCTGGTGGGGCCAACGTCCTGACTTTC
NA	TRBV28	TRBJ1-2	NA	CASSADSGYTF	TGTGCCAGCAGTGCCGATTCTGGCTACACCTTC
NA	TRBV12-3/TRBV12-4	TRBJ1-3	NA	CAQRQSSGNTIYF	TGTGCTCAACGACAGAGCTCTGGAAACACCATATATTTT
NA	TRBV4-1	TRBJ2-7	once	CASSLTDGNTYEQYF	TGCGCCAGCAGCCTTACAGACGGAAATACCTACGAGCAGTACTTC
NA	TRBV11-3	TRBJ1-4	once	CASSFDRTHRGEKLFF	TGTGCCAGCAGCTTTGACAGGACTCACCGGGGTGAAAAACTGTTTTTT
TRBD1	TRBV12-3/TRBV12-4	TRBJ1-1	NA	CAEGQNLGEAFF	TGTGCCGAGGGACAGAATCTGGGTGAAGCTTTCTTT